This TCR beta chain was documented in a study of glioma-infiltrating T cells after dendritic cell vaccination. The germline gives CDR1 MNHEY, CDR2 SMNVEV (reference sequence). This CDR3 is built from 12 residues. Between the trimmed V and J ends, which lost 6 bases and 5 bases, there was a span of 10 bases. Generated by immunoSEQ multiplex PCR, the TCRdb table keeps only in-frame clones and is missing some. The repertoire holds 71,000 or so clones, with roughly 79% as singletons. The sequences come from blood, collected before dendritic cell vaccination. The chain links TRBV27 to TRBJ1-1, with D possibly matching TRBD1 (6 bases). The TCR sequence derives from a human donor with glioblastoma. The CDR3 sequence: CASRVGGTEAFF. The CDR3 region has the DNA TGTGCCAGCAGAGTAGGGGGAACTGAAGCTTTCTTT.